Listed below are T cell receptor beta chains from one sample, sequenced in a study of blood T cell repertoires in COVID-19. Repertoires were generated with immunoSEQ multiplex PCR, while TCRdb's copy carries only in-frame clones and drops some. The table lists 350,000 to 450,000 clones, around 89% of them singletons, with roughly 1.1% in the top ten. The sample comprised PBMCs or T cells enriched from blood (not recorded which). These receptors were obtained from a man aged 25 to 40 who had recovered from COVID-19. CDR3s include the opening cysteine and the closing phenylalanine or tryptophan. Each record gives: CDR3 DNA, CDR3 protein, clone size, V gene, D gene, J gene. D genes are given only for firm matches. Clone size is not always given. Where it is, it says once, few, many or a class for expanded clones.

DNA: TGTGCCAGCAGCCCCAGGGGTACGCGTAACACTGAAGCTTTCTTT
CDR3: CASSPRGTRNTEAFF
size: -
V: TRBV7-9
D: -
J: TRBJ1-1

DNA: TGTGCCAGCAGCGCAGGGTTTACTAATGAAAAACTGTTTTTT
CDR3: CASSAGFTNEKLFF
size: -
V: TRBV7-9
D: -
J: TRBJ1-4

DNA: TGCAGCGTTGAGAGGCTGGGGGCCCCAGAGAAAAAACTGTTTTTT
CDR3: CSVERLGAPEKKLFF
size: -
V: TRBV29-1
D: -
J: TRBJ1-4

DNA: TGCGCCAGCAGCCCGGGACACACTAACTATGGCTACACCTTC
CDR3: CASSPGHTNYGYTF
size: few
V: TRBV5-1
D: -
J: TRBJ1-2

DNA: TGCGCCAGCAGTGAGTCGAGGGGAAACACCATATATTTT
CDR3: CASSESRGNTIYF
size: -
V: TRBV10-2
D: -
J: TRBJ1-3

DNA: TGTGCCAGCAGTCCCCCCCGACAGCCTCAAGAAGCTTTCTTT
CDR3: CASSPPRQPQEAFF
size: -
V: TRBV2
D: -
J: TRBJ1-1

DNA: TGTGCCAGCAGCCAAGCAACAACACAGGGTTATGAGCAGTTCTTC
CDR3: CASSQATTQGYEQFF
size: -
V: TRBV3-1/TRBV3-2
D: -
J: TRBJ2-1

DNA: TGTGCCTCCGGCGGACAGGGGTTTTCACCCCTCCACTTT
CDR3: CASGGQGFSPLHF
size: -
V: TRBV30
D: TRBD1
J: TRBJ1-6

DNA: TGTGCCAGTAATAAGGGTCATCGGGGGGACGAGCAGTACTTC
CDR3: CASNKGHRGDEQYF
size: few
V: TRBV19
D: TRBD2
J: TRBJ2-7

DNA: TGTGCCAGCATCATGAACACTGAAGCTTTCTTT
CDR3: CASIMNTEAFF
size: -
V: TRBV28
D: -
J: TRBJ1-1

DNA: TGCGCCAGCAGCCAACAGGGGCACGACTATGGCTACACCTTC
CDR3: CASSQQGHDYGYTF
size: -
V: TRBV4-1
D: -
J: TRBJ1-2

DNA: TGCGCCAGCAGCTTCACGGTGAACACCGGGGAGCTGTTTTTT
CDR3: CASSFTVNTGELFF
size: -
V: TRBV5-1
D: -
J: TRBJ2-2

DNA: TGTGCCAGCTCACCTGACAGTTGGAATGAGCAGTTCTTC
CDR3: CASSPDSWNEQFF
size: -
V: TRBV18
D: -
J: TRBJ2-1

DNA: TGCGCCAGCAGCGCCTTTAGCGGGAGGTGGGTCGAGCAGTACTTC
CDR3: CASSAFSGRWVEQYF
size: -
V: TRBV4-1
D: TRBD2
J: TRBJ2-7

DNA: TGTGCCAGCAGCTTAGGGGCTAGCGGGAATACCCAGTACTTC
CDR3: CASSLGASGNTQYF
size: -
V: TRBV7-9
D: TRBD2
J: TRBJ2-5